This entry lists 31 T cell receptor delta chains sequenced from one sample in a study of γδ T cells in repeated Plasmodium falciparum infection. TCRdb re-processed the multiplex PCR reads using CATT. The sample consists of 90,000 or so delta-chain clones, 0.8% to 1% of them appearing once. Bulk repertoires came from Vgamma9/Vdelta2+ or Vdelta2-negative gammadelta T cells flow-sorted from PBMC. What was sequenced was gamma-delta T cells from blood. The receptors were sampled from a pool of human donors (malaria-infected and uninfected, not separated).

This clone has a handful of counts. TCRdb's protein, taken from a much larger clone, differs from this DNA's translation at residue 3, likely owing to a read error; the protein displayed comes from the DNA. The chain employs TRDV1 and TRDJ1; TRDD3 might be the D (6 bases). TCRdb lists no J gene, so it was determined here by aligning the DNA to germline. Germline lookup yields CDR1 TSWWSYY and CDR2 QGS. The CDR3 is 22 amino acids. CDR3 loop: CAPGELMSNFFRGYSGADKLIF. Written as DNA, the CDR3 is TGTGCTCCTGGGGAATTAATGAGTAATTTCTTCCGGGGGTACTCCGGCGCCGATAAACTCATCTTT.

This clone came up a few times. TCRdb has a much larger clone's protein, which differs at residue 7 from the translation of this DNA, likely because of a read error; what is shown is the protein translated from the DNA. V gene TRDV1 combines with J gene TRDJ1; D is unresolved. CDR1 and CDR2 from the germline V gene are TSWWSYY and QGS. This CDR3 has 19 amino acids. Trimming stripped 5 bases from V and 2 bases from J, with 27 bases between. Written as DNA, the CDR3 is TGTGCTCTTGGGTCCCAGGCAGTGGCTACTCCCCTGTCTACCGATAAACTCATCTTT. This translates into CALGSQAVATPLSTDKLIF.

This clone has just a few counts. TCRdb shows a much larger clone's protein in place of this DNA's translation, and the two differ at residue 15, likely through a read error; the protein shown is translated from the DNA. The V gene call reads TRDV2; no J gene was called; the tabulated D call, TRDD3, remains unverified against the DNA. There are 17 residues in the CDR3. Germline loops: CDR1 GEAIGNYY, CDR2 EKD. CDR3 DNA: TGTGCCTGTGACCCCGTACTGGGGGATACGCTACGAGGTCGGCCCATCTTT. Amino acid sequence: CACDPVLGDTLRGRPIF.

Of note for this clone: The protein given by TCRdb reflects a much larger clone and differs at residue 9 from this DNA's translation, likely from a read error; the protein shown is the DNA's translation. The rearrangement uses TRDV2 and TRDJ1, with 8 bases fitting TRDD3. TCRdb lists no J gene, so it was determined here by aligning the DNA to germline. This CDR3 is built from 16 residues. J was trimmed by 1 base and V by 3 bases; bases with no gene match: 9. The germline gives CDR1 GEAIGNYY, CDR2 EKD. The CDR3 region is CACDAMGDCSTDKLIF. CDR3 DNA: TGTGCCTGTGACGCGATGGGGGATTGCTCCACCGATAAACTCATCTTT.

This clone has at least ten counts. This sequence may be a read error, since a much larger clone differs from it by one base. Other DNA sequences in the same sample also yield this CDR3. The CDR3 nucleotides are TGTGCCTGTGACACTGGCGGGAGCTACACCGATAAACTCATCTTT. Translated: CACDTGGSYTDKLIF. V is TRDV2 and J is TRDJ1; D not certain. The CDR3 length is 15 residues. The V end lost 1 base, the J end lost 0 bases, and 11 bases lay between the germline ends. CDR1 and CDR2 from the germline V gene are GEAIGNYY and EKD.

A remark on this clone: TCRdb attributes to this sequence the protein of a much larger clone, which differs from the DNA translation at residue 9; a read error is likely, and the protein displayed is translated from the DNA. V is TRDV1 and J is TRDJ1, with TRDD3 matching 13 bases. No J gene is reported in TCRdb; it was inferred here by comparing the DNA with germline. The CDR3 extends over 23 amino acids. V lost 5 bases, J lost 0 bases, and 24 bases stayed unmatched. Germline V lookup: CDR1 TSWWSYY, CDR2 QGS. The CDR3 DNA reads as TGTGCTCTTGGGAACGGAATAGACCGAACTGGGGGATACGCGTTTTCGTACACCGATAAACTCATCTTT. As protein: CALGNGIDRTGGYAFSYTDKLIF.

In the case of this clone: The likely explanation is a read error, given a far larger clone one base away. The identical CDR3 is also encoded by other nucleotide sequences in the sample. The chain employs TRDV1 and TRDJ1; TRDD3 matches 11 bases. The CDR3 is 19 residues long. CDR1 is TSWWSYY and CDR2 is QGS in the germline V gene. V lost 6 bases and J lost 5; bases outside the gene matches: 20. The CDR3 DNA is TGTGCTCTTGGTCACAGCTTCCTACTCTTACTGGGGGATAAAGATAAACTCATCTTT. It is translated as CALGHSFLLLLGDKDKLIF.

This clone was found a few times. The TCRdb record carries a much larger clone's protein, which differs from this DNA's translation at residue 9; a read error is the likely cause, and the protein listed here is the DNA translation. V usage is TRDV1 and J usage is TRDJ1, with 8 nucleotides matching TRDD3. Assignment of the J gene here rests on matching the DNA to germline, because TCRdb gives none. The junction had 6 bases not matched to a gene; V was cut back by 2 bases and J by 7 bases. From germline, CDR1 is TSWWSYY and CDR2 QGS. The CDR3 consists of 14 residues. The CDR3 region has the DNA TGTGCTCTTGGGGAAAACTGGGGGGCGATTAAACTCATCTTT. Translating gives CALGENWGAIKLIF.

This clone was detected many times. This DNA's translation and the protein TCRdb lists, from a much larger clone, do not match at residue 14, likely due to a read error; the protein shown is translated from the DNA. The chain couples TRDV2 to TRDJ1; D might be TRDD2 (5 bases). The J gene was missing in TCRdb and was found by matching the end of the DNA to germline. Trimming pared 2 bases from V and 10 bases from J, leaving 28 bases between. The germline V gene encodes CDR1 GEAIGNYY and CDR2 EKD. This CDR3 has 17 amino acids. The CDR3 region has the DNA TGTGCCTGTGACAATTCCTTGTCTTACCCCGAGGGTGGTGGACTCATCTTT. Protein product: CACDNSLSYPEGGGLIF.

This clone was found many times. This chain links TRDV1 with TRDJ1; 11 bases are shared with TRDD3. Trimming at V came to 5 bases and at J to 2 bases, leaving 7 bases not matched to a gene. The CDR3 sequence is 16 residues long. Germline lookup yields CDR1 TSWWSYY and CDR2 QGS. This chain's CDR3 is CALGLPLGDITDKLIF. The CDR3 nucleotides read TGTGCTCTTGGGTTACCACTGGGGGATATAACCGATAAACTCATCTTT.

On this clone itself: TCRdb's protein, taken from a much larger clone, differs from this DNA's translation at residue 8, likely owing to a read error; the protein displayed comes from the DNA. The chain carries TRDV2 and TRDJ1, with TRDD3 identical over 7 bases. Since TCRdb gives no J gene, matching the DNA to germline was used here to assign it. This CDR3 region has 21 residues. Germline CDR1 is GEAIGNYY and CDR2 is EKD. Trimming cost V 0 bases and J 0 bases; bases outside gene matches: 21. CDR3 protein: CACDTKLPPPGDRGYTDKLIF. The CDR3, as DNA: TGTGCCTGTGACACCAAACTCCCTCCCCCTGGGGATAGGGGGTACACCGATAAACTCATCTTT.

This clone turned up a few times. TCRdb's entry gives the protein of a much larger clone, which mismatches this DNA's translation at residue 8, likely from a read error; the protein reported here is translated from the DNA. The chain joins TRDV2 to TRDJ1, with 7 bases matching TRDD3. Here the J gene came from matching the DNA to germline, since TCRdb omits it. CDR1 is GEAIGNYY, CDR2 EKD, per germline. J lost 4 bases, V lost 3 bases, and 19 bases had no gene match. The CDR3 extends over 18 amino acids. This CDR3 is CACDALHREGYRGDKLIF. DNA of the CDR3: TGTGCCTGTGACGCACTACACAGGGAGGGATACCGCGGCGATAAACTCATCTTT.

Concerning this clone: The protein TCRdb lists belongs to a much larger clone and differs from this DNA's translation at residue 9, which points to a read error; the protein shown is made from the DNA. V usage is TRDV2 and J usage is TRDJ1, with TRDD3 matching 12 bases. Germline assignment: CDR1 GEAIGNYY and CDR2 EKD. This CDR3 has 19 residues. V shed 3 bases, J shed 7 bases, and the junction held 20 bases outside the gene matches. The chain's CDR3 is CACDPRRPSLGDTRAKLIF. As DNA, the CDR3 is TGTGCCTGTGACCCTCGAAGGCCCTCTCTGGGGGATACGCGGGCTAAACTCATCTTT.

This clone showed up just a few times. This DNA's translation and the protein TCRdb lists, from a much larger clone, do not match at residue 8, likely due to a read error; the protein shown is translated from the DNA. V is TRDV2 and J is TRDJ1; 8 nucleotides line up with TRDD3. TCRdb carries no J gene annotation; the J gene was assigned here by matching the DNA with germline. Trimming removed 3 bases from V and 0 bases from J; junction bases left unmatched: 14. This CDR3 region has 18 residues. Germline CDR1 GEAIGNYY, CDR2 EKD. The CDR3 sequence is CACDPRIGWGTNTDKLIF. CDR3 nucleotides: TGTGCCTGTGACCCCCGAATCGGCTGGGGGACTAACACCGATAAACTCATCTTT.

In regard to this clone: The TCRdb protein comes from a much larger clone and disagrees with this DNA's translation at residue 18, likely due to a read error; the protein given here is derived from the DNA. The V gene call is TRDV2, and the J gene call is absent; TRDD3, as called in the table, went unchecked against the DNA. Germline V gene sequence: CDR1 GEAIGNYY, CDR2 EKD. This CDR3 spans 19 amino acids. The CDR3 is CACDTVSRVLGNETDKLTF. In DNA, the CDR3 is TGTGCCTGTGACACCGTGAGTAGGGTCCTGGGAAACGAAACCGATAAACTCACCTTT.

A note on this clone: The protein held in TCRdb is that of a much larger clone and does not match this DNA's translation at residue 7, likely because of a read error; the protein shown is translated from the DNA. The genes are TRDV1 and TRDJ1, with 12 bases identical to TRDD3. The germline gives CDR1 TSWWSYY, CDR2 QGS. The CDR3 extends over 26 amino acids. After removal of 4 bases from V and 3 bases from J, the junction contained 36 bases not matched to a gene. The CDR3 is CALGVVFIPTPLADRLLGDTPDKLIF. As DNA, the CDR3 is TGTGCTCTTGGGGTTGTATTTATTCCTACCCCCCTCGCTGATCGTCTACTGGGGGATACACCCGATAAACTCATCTTT.

This clone has only a few counts. One base separates it from a far larger clone, so it is likely a read error. This CDR3 is also generated by other DNA sequences in the sample. This sequence joins TRDV1 and TRDJ1; D is tentatively TRDD1 or TRDD2 (5 bases each). As TCRdb names no J gene, one was assigned here on the basis of a DNA match to germline. With 0 bases removed from V and 0 bases from J, the gap between germline ends came to 44 bases. This CDR3 spans 27 amino acids. The germline V gene encodes CDR1 TSWWSYY and CDR2 QGS. CDR3 DNA sequence: TGTGCTCTTGGGGAACTTGGCGGCCCTACATCTATACTCGGTTCCTTTCTAGAAAATACTTACACCGATAAACTCATCTTT. It specifies CALGELGGPTSILGSFLENTYTDKLIF.

In its sample, this clone was seen many times. The protein TCRdb lists belongs to a much larger clone and differs from this DNA's translation at residue 8, which points to a read error; the protein shown is made from the DNA. The chain couples TRDV1 to TRDJ1; D not certain. The length of the CDR3 is 19 residues. Trimming pared 4 bases from V and 1 base from J, leaving 25 bases between. Germline loops: CDR1 TSWWSYY, CDR2 QGS. The CDR3 loop is CALGAPYGPTLKSTDKLIF. The CDR3 region has the DNA TGTGCTCTTGGGGCGCCTTATGGTCCGACTCTTAAATCCACCGATAAACTCATCTTT.

A remark on this clone: TCRdb's entry gives the protein of a much larger clone, which mismatches this DNA's translation at residue 17, likely from a read error; the protein reported here is translated from the DNA. The DNA for the CDR3 is TGTGCTCTTGGGGAACAAAGGGGCTCCCCACGATGGGATAAAGCCGATGAACTCATCTTT. This sequence encodes CALGEQRGSPRWDKADELIF. The chain recombines TRDV1 with TRDJ1, with D perhaps TRDD3 (6 bases). From germline, CDR1 is TSWWSYY and CDR2 QGS. The CDR3 length is 20 residues.

With respect to this clone: With only one base between it and a far larger clone, this is likely a read error. Within the sample, other DNA sequences also encode this same CDR3. J is TRDJ1 and V is TRDV1; TRDD3 matches at 7 bases. The CDR3 extends over 20 amino acids. The germline V gene has CDR1 TSWWSYY and CDR2 QGS. This CDR3 is CALGAIPGDLKGRKTDKLIF. In DNA, the CDR3 is TGTGCTCTTGGGGCAATACCGGGGGATTTAAAAGGGCGTAAGACCGATAAACTCATCTTC.

Of note for this clone: TCRdb has a much larger clone's protein, which differs at residues 4 and 5 from the translation of this DNA, likely because of a read error; what is shown is the protein translated from the DNA. The chain couples TRDV2 to TRDJ1, with D possibly called TRDD2 or TRDD3 (6 bases each). The length of the CDR3 is 18 residues. The ends were cut back, 6 bases at V and 4 bases at J, with 29 bases in the middle. Germline loops: CDR1 GEAIGNYY, CDR2 EKD. The CDR3 reads CACNPMAFPGDGSDKLIF. CDR3 nucleotides: TGTGCCTGTAACCCAATGGCCTTCCCGGGGGACGGGAGCGATAAACTCATCTTT.

Concerning this clone itself: This DNA's translation and the protein TCRdb lists, from a much larger clone, do not match at residue 22, likely due to a read error; the protein shown is translated from the DNA. V gene TRDV1 was called; the J gene was not; TRDD3, the table's D call, lacks a check against the DNA. The CDR3 contains 24 residues. Germline loops: CDR1 TSWWSYY, CDR2 QGS. In DNA form, the CDR3 reads TGTGCTCTTGGGGAGCCTTTTACCTTCCTCAACTGGGGGATATATCCTAGGTACACCGATAAACCCATCTTT. Protein: CALGEPFTFLNWGIYPRYTDKPIF.

This clone turned up a few times. Given a far larger clone just one base away, this is likely a sequencing read error. This same CDR3 is encoded by further DNA sequences in the sample. CDR3 loop: CACDPRTGGDTDKLIF. DNA for the CDR3: TGTGCCTGTGACCCACGTACTGGGGGGGACACCGATAAGCTCATCTTT. No J gene was named, though the V gene is TRDV2; TRDD3, the D gene given by the table, was not confirmed from the DNA. The CDR3 totals 16 residues. CDR1 and CDR2 from the germline V gene are GEAIGNYY and EKD.

In its sample, this clone was seen a few times. TCRdb's protein for this DNA is that of a much larger clone and differs from the translation at residues 11 and 12, likely a read error; the protein shown is the DNA translation. The chain is built from TRAV29/DV5 and TRDJ1; D is ambiguous. V lost 1 base and J 7 bases, leaving 23 bases between the germline ends. This CDR3 has 16 amino acids. CDR1 and CDR2 from the germline V gene are NSMFDY and ISSIKDK. The CDR3 sequence is CAASQIAHMSGTKLIF. Here the CDR3 DNA reads TGTGCAGCAAGCCAAATTGCGCACATGAGCGGCACTAAACTCATCTTT.

This clone has more than one count but fewer than ten. This DNA's translation and the protein TCRdb lists, from a much larger clone, do not match at residue 12, likely due to a read error; the protein shown is translated from the DNA. No call exists for the J gene, whereas the V gene is TRDV1. The CDR3 spans 14 residues. CDR1 and CDR2 (germline): TSWWSYY, QGS. DNA for the CDR3: TGTGCTCTTGGGGAACAAGTAGGAAGGTATAAACCCATCTTT. Protein: CALGEQVGRYKPIF.

Points on this clone: The protein in TCRdb stems from a much larger clone and differs at residue 7 from this DNA's translation, likely a read error; here the protein is translated from the DNA. J is TRDJ1 and V is TRDV1; TRDD3 matches at 13 bases. The J gene, missing from TCRdb, was assigned here through DNA to germline matching. V dropped 9 bases and J dropped 1; count of bases not matched to a gene: 17. Germline loops: CDR1 TSWWSYY, CDR2 QGS. The CDR3 totals 19 residues. The chain's CDR3 is CALNHKVNWGIRPTDKLIF. The CDR3 nucleotides are TGTGCTCTCAATCACAAGGTAAACTGGGGGATACGGCCCACCGATAAACTCATCTTT.

Comments on this clone: The protein given by TCRdb reflects a much larger clone and differs at residue 15 from this DNA's translation, likely from a read error; the protein shown is the DNA's translation. This chain uses TRDV1 with TRDJ1; D may be TRDD3 (5 bases). In the absence of a J gene in TCRdb, the DNA was matched to germline to assign it here. CDR1 is TSWWSYY and CDR2 is QGS in the germline V gene. CDR3 length: 18 residues. This chain's CDR3 is CALGELGGPLRYTDELIF. The CDR3 coding sequence is TGTGCTCTTGGGGAACTAGGGGGGCCCCTCCGGTACACCGATGAACTCATCTTT.

In regard to this clone: This probably arose from a read error, given a far larger clone one base away. This chain connects TRDV1 to TRDJ1, with TRDD3 matching over 7 bases. TCRdb records no J gene; here it was assigned by comparing the DNA to germline. There are 13 residues in the CDR3. Germline CDR1 reads TSWWSYY; CDR2 reads QGS. The CDR3 loop reads CALGRGMVDKLIF. DNA of the CDR3: TGCGCTCTTGGTAGGGGGATGGTCGATAAACTCATCTTT.

This clone was detected a few times. This chain joins TRDV2 and TRDJ1, with TRDD3 matching 10 bases. TCRdb records no J gene; here it was assigned by comparing the DNA to germline. The germline V gene has CDR1 GEAIGNYY and CDR2 EKD. The CDR3 consists of 14 residues. Trimming at V came to 1 base and at J to 10 bases, leaving 8 bases not matched to a gene. The CDR3 coding sequence is TGTGCCTGTGACACAATACTGGGGGATTTAGGACTCATCTTT. Amino acids: CACDTILGDLGLIF.

This clone was seen many times. This CDR3 is also generated by other DNA sequences in the sample. CDR3 DNA sequence: TGTGCTCTTGGGGAATCACTCGACTACGTACTGGGGGATACTACCGATAAACTCATCTTT. It encodes CALGESLDYVLGDTTDKLIF. This sequence joins TRDV1 and TRDJ1; TRDD3 matches at 12 bases. This CDR3 is built from 20 residues. The germline CDR1 and CDR2 sequences are TSWWSYY and QGS. V dropped 2 bases and J dropped 2; count of bases not matched to a gene: 15.

A word on this clone: This may stem from a read error, because a much larger clone lies one nucleotide away. In the same sample, other DNA sequences code for this CDR3. The V gene is TRDV2, the J gene TRDJ1; 9 nucleotides align to TRDD3. The J gene was missing in TCRdb and was found by matching the end of the DNA to germline. CDR3 length: 22 residues. In germline, CDR1 is GEAIGNYY, CDR2 EKD. The V and J ends lost 3 bases and 0 bases, in that order; junction bases with no gene match: 25. The CDR3 is CACDSLLRASLGDTDYTDKLIF. CDR3 sequence (DNA): TGTGCCTGTGACTCCCTCCTACGGGCTTCTCTAGGGGATACGGATTACACCGATAAACTCATCTTT.